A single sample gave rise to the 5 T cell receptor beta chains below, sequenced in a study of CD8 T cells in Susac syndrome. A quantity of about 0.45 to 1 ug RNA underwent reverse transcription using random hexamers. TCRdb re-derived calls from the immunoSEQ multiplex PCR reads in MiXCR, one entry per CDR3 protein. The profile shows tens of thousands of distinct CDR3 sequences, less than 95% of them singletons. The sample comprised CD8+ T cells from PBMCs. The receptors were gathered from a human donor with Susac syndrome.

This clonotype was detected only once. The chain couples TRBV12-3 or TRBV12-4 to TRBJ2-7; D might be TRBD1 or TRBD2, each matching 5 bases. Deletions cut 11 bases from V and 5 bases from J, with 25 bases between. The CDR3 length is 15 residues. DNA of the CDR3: TGTGCCGTCCATGAGAGAGGGGCGCAGGTCCACGAGCAGTACTTC. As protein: CAVHERGAQVHEQYF.

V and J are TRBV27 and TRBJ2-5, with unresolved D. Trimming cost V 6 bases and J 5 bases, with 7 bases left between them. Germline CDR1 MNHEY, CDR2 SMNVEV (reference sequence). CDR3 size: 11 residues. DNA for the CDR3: TGTGCCAGCAGATTTAGGGAGACCCAGTACTTC. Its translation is CASRFRETQYF.

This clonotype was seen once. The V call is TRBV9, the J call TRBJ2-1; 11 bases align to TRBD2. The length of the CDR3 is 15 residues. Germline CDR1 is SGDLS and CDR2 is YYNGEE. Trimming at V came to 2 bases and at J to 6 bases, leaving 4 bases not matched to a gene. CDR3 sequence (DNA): TGTGCCAGCAGCGTTAGCGGGGGGGAAGGCAATGAGCAGTTCTTC. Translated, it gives CASSVSGGEGNEQFF.

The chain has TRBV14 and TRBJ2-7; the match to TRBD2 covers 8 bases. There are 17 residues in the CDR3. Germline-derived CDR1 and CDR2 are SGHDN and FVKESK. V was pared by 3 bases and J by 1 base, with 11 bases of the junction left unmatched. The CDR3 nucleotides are TGTGCCAGCAGCCAGGTCGGTAGCGGGGCGCGATCCTACGAGCAGTACTTC. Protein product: CASSQVGSGARSYEQYF.

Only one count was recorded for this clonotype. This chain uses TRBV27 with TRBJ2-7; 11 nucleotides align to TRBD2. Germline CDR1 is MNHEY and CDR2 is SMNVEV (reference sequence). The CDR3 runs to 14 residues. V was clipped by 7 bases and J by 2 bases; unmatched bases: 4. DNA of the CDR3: TGTGCCAGCATCCAGACTAGCGGGACCTACGAGCAGTACTTC. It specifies CASIQTSGTYEQYF.